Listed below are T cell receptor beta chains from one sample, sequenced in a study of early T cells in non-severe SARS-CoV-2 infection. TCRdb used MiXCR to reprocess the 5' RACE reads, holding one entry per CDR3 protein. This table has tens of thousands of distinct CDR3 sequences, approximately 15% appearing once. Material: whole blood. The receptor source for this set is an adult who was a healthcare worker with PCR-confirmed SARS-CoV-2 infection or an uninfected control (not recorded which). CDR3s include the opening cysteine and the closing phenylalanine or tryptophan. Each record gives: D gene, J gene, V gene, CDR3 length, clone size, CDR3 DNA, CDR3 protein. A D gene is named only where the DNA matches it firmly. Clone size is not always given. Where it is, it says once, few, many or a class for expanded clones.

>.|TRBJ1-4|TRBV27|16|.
TGTGCCAGCAGTTTTCGGGCAGGAGACCCCTTAGAAAAACTGTTTTTT
CASSFRAGDPLEKLFF
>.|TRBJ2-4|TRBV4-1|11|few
TGCGCCAGCAGCCAGAAAAACATTCAGTACTTC
CASSQKNIQYF
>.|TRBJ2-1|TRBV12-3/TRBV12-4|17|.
TGTGCCAGCAGTCCACGGCCCCTTTCGAGCTCCTACAATGAGCAGTTCTTC
CASSPRPLSSSYNEQFF
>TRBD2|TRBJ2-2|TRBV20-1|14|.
TGCAGTGCTAGGAGCGGGAGGGCCAACGGGGAGCTGTTTTTT
CSARSGRANGELFF
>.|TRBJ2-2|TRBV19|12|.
TGTGCCAGTAGAGCAACAGGGACTGAGCTGTTTTTT
CASRATGTELFF
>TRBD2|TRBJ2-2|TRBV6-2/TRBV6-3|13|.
TGTGCCAGCACGGGAGGGGGAACCGGGGAGCTGTTTTTT
CASTGGGTGELFF
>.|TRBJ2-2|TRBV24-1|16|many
TGTGCCACCAGTGAGTGGGGATCGGATAGGGCCGGGGAGCTGTTTTTT
CATSEWGSDRAGELFF
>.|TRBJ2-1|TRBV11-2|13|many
TGTGCCAGCAGCTTCTCCAGAAACAATGAGCAGTTCTTC
CASSFSRNNEQFF
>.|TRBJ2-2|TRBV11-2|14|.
TGTGCCAGCAGCTTAGAATTAGCCGGCGGGGAGCTGTTTTTT
CASSLELAGGELFF
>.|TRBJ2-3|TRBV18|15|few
TGTGCCAGCTCACGCCAATCGGACGACACAGATACGCAGTATTTT
CASSRQSDDTDTQYF
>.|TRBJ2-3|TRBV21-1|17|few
TGTGCCAGCAGCAAATGGGCTTCCCGTGAACACACAGATACGCAGTATTTT
CASSKWASREHTDTQYF
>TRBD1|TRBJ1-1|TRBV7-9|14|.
TGTGCCGTCAAAGCTGCGACAGGGCGCACTGAAGCTTTCTTT
CAVKAATGRTEAFF
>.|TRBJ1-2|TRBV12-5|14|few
TGTGCTAGTGGTCCGTCACACGATTACTATGGCTACACCTTC
CASGPSHDYYGYTF
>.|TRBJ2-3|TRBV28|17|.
TGTGCCTGCAGCCCTAACCTTTTGGGACGGTTCACAGATACGCAGTATTTT
CACSPNLLGRFTDTQYF
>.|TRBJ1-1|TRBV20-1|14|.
TGCAGTGCTAGATGGGGCTGGGTGGTTGCTGAAGCTTTCTTT
CSARWGWVVAEAFF
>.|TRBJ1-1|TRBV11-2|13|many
TGTGCCAGCAGCTTAGTATCACGTCCGGGAGCTTTCTTT
CASSLVSRPGAFF
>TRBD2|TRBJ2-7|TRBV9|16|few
TGTGCCAGCAGCCCCAAAGAGACTAGCGGTTACTACGAGCAGTACTTC
CASSPKETSGYYEQYF
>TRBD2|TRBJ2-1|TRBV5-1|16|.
TGCGCCAGCAGCACAAGACTAGCGGGAGGGGCCGGGGAGCAGTTCTTC
CASSTRLAGGAGEQFF
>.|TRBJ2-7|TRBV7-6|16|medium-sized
TGTGCCAGCAGCCCGGGGTCCCGGGGCCGGGGGTACGAGCAGTACTTC
CASSPGSRGRGYEQYF
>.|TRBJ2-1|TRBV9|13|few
TGTGCCAGCAGCGCACACCCGACCAATGAGCAGTTCTTC
CASSAHPTNEQFF
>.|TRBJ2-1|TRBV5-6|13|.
TGTGCCAGCAGCTGGGGCGGGACCGACGGGCAGTTCTTC
CASSWGGTDGQFF
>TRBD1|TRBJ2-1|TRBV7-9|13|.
TGTGCCAGCTCAGGGGGACAGGGCAATGAGCAGTTCTTC
CASSGGQGNEQFF
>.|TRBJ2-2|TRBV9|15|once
TGTGCCAGCACGGTGTCAGCCACTAACACCGGGGAGCTGTTTTTT
CASTVSATNTGELFF
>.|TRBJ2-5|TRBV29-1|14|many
TGCAGCGTTCCTATAGGGGACCTGGGCGAGACCCAGTACTTC
CSVPIGDLGETQYF
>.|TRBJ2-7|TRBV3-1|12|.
TGTGCCAGCAGCCAAGTCCTGGGTGAGCAGTACTTC
CASSQVLGEQYF
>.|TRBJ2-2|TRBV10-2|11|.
TGCGCCAGCACCGACACCGGGGAGCTGTTTTTT
CASTDTGELFF
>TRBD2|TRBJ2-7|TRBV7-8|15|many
TGTGCCAGCAGCCCACGGACTAGCGGGGGCATAGAGCAGTACTTC
CASSPRTSGGIEQYF
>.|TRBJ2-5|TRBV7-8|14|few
TGTGCCAGCAGCTTAGAGACACACCAAGAGACCCAGTACTTC
CASSLETHQETQYF
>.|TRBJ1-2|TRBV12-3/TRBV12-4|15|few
TGTGCCAGCAGTTTCGGGCCGGCGGGGGTTCATGGCTACACCTTC
CASSFGPAGVHGYTF
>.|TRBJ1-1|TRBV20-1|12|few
TGCAGTGCTAGAGGCGTATACACTGAAGCTTTCTTT
CSARGVYTEAFF
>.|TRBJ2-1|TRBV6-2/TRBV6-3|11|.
TGTGCCAGCCGAGGGCGCAATGAGCAGTTCTTC
CASRGRNEQFF